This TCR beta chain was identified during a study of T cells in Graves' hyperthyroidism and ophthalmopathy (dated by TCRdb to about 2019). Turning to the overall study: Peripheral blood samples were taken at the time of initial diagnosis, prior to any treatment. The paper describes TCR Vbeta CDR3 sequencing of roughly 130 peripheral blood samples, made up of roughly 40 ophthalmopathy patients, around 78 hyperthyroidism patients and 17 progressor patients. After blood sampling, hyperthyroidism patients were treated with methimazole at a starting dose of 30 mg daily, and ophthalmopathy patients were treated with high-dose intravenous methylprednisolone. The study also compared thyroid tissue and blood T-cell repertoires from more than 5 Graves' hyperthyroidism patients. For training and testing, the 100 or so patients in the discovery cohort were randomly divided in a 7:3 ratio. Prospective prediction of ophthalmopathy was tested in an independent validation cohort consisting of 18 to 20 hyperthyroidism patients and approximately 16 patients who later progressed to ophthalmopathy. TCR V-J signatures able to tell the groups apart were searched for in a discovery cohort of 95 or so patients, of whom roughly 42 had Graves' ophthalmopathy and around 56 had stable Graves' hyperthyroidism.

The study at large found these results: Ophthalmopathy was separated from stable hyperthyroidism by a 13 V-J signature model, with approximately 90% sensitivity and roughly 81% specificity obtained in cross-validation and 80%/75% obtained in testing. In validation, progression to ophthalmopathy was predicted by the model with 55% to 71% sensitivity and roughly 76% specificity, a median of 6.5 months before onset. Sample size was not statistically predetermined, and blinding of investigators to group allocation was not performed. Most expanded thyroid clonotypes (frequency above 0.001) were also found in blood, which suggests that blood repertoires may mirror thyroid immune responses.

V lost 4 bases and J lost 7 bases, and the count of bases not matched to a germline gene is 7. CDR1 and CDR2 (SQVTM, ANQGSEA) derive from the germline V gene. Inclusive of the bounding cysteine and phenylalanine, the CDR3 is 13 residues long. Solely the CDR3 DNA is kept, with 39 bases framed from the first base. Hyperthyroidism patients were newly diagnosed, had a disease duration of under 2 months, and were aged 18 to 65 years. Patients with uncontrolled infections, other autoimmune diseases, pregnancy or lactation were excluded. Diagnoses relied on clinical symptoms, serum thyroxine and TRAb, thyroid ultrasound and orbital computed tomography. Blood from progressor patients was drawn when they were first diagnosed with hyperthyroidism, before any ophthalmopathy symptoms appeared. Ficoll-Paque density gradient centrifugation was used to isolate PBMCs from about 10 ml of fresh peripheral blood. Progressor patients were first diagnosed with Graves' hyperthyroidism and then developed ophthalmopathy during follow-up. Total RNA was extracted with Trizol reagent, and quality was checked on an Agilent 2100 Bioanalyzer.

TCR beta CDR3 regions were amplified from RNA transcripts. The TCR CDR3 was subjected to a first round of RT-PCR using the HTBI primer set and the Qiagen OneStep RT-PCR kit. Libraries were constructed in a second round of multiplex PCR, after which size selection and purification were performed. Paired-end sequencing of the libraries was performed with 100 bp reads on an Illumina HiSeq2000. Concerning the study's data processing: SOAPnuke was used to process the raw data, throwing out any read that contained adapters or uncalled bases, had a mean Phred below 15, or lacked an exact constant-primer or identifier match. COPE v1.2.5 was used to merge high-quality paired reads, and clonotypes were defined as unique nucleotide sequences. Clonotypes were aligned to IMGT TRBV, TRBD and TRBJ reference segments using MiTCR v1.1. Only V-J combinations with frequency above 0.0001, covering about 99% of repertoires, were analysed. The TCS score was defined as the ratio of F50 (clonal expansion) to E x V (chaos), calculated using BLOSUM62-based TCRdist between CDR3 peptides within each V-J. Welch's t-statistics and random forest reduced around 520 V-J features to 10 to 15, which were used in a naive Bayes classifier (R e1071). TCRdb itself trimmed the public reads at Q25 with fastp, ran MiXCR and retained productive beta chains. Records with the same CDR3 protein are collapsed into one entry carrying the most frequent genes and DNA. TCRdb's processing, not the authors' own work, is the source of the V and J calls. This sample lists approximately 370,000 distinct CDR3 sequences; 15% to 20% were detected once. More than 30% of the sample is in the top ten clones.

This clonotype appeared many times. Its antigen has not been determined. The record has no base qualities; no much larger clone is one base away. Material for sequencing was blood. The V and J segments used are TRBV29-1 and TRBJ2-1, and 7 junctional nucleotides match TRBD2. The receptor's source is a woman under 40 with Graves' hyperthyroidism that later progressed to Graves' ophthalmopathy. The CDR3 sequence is CSVAAGAGNEQFF. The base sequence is TGCAGCGTTGCGGCGGGAGCAGGTAATGAGCAGTTCTTC.